Listed below are T cell receptor beta chains from one sample, sequenced in a study of metastatic and nonmetastatic thyroid tumors. TCRdb reanalyzed the PCR reads via MiXCR. The sample carries tens of thousands of clones, 24% recorded once. Specimen: tumor tissue. The receptor source for this set is a female donor with papillary thyroid cancer or a benign thyroid nodule (not recorded which). Some clones in this sample may be carry-over from other donors' samples. Each CDR3 is given with its conserved first and last residue. A D gene is named only where the DNA matches it firmly. Clone size is stated in some rows and not others, as once, few, many or a class when expanded.

D gene	clone size	V gene	J gene	CDR3 protein	CDR3 DNA
TRBD2	-	TRBV25-1	TRBJ2-5	CSISAGLAGGPLETQYF	TGTTCCATCAGTGCGGGACTAGCGGGAGGGCCGTTAGAGACCCAGTACTTC
TRBD1	few	TRBV12-3/TRBV12-4	TRBJ2-7	CASSGRGQFAYEQYF	TGTGCCAGCAGCGGCCGGGGACAGTTCGCGTACGAGCAGTACTTC
TRBD2	many	TRBV4-2	TRBJ2-3	CASSLPLTSSRPATDTQYF	TGTGCCAGCAGCCTACCTCTGACTAGCTCGAGACCCGCCACAGATACGCAGTATTTT
-	-	TRBV2	TRBJ2-7	CANSYAPIYEQYF	TGTGCCAACAGTTATGCTCCCATCTACGAGCAGTACTTC
TRBD1	medium-sized	TRBV10-3	TRBJ2-7	CAISPGTGGPYEQYF	TGTGCCATCAGTCCCGGGACAGGGGGGCCCTACGAGCAGTACTTC
TRBD2	many	TRBV28	TRBJ2-5	CASSGSSLAGWETQYF	TGTGCCAGCAGTGGTAGCTCCCTAGCGGGATGGGAGACCCAGTACTTC
TRBD1	-	TRBV20-1	TRBJ2-7	CSAHRDRFYEQYF	TGCAGTGCTCACCGGGACAGGTTCTACGAGCAGTACTTC
-	medium-sized	TRBV28	TRBJ1-1	CASSPSGLNTEAFF	TGTGCCAGCAGTCCAAGTGGGCTGAACACTGAAGCTTTCTTT
-	few	TRBV5-1	TRBJ1-1	CASSSVQGMNTEAFF	TGCGCCAGCAGCTCGGTACAGGGAATGAACACTGAAGCTTTCTTT
-	-	TRBV4-1	TRBJ1-5	CASSQMDSRNQPQHF	TGCGCCAGCAGCCAGATGGACAGCCGCAATCAGCCCCAGCATTTT
-	medium-sized	TRBV6-2/TRBV6-3	TRBJ2-7	CASSPHDEQYF	TGTGCCAGCAGCCCCCACGACGAGCAGTACTTC
-	many	TRBV28	TRBJ1-3	CASRPGFPSGNTIYF	TGTGCCAGCAGGCCAGGGTTCCCCTCTGGAAACACCATATATTTT
TRBD1	-	TRBV27	TRBJ1-5	CASRGTGEGQPQHF	TGTGCCAGCAGGGGGACAGGGGAGGGTCAGCCCCAGCATTTT
-	-	TRBV20-1	TRBJ1-1	CSAMRDYTESFF	TGCAGTGCTATGCGGGATTACACTGAATCTTTCTTT
TRBD1	many	TRBV5-1	TRBJ2-1	CASRRQGRGSYNEQFF	TGCGCCAGCAGGCGACAGGGGCGCGGCTCCTACAATGAGCAGTTCTTC
TRBD2	few	TRBV20-1	TRBJ2-3	CSARGEVVAGGGTDTQYF	TGCAGTGCTCGGGGTGAAGTCGTAGCGGGAGGGGGCACAGATACGCAGTATTTT
TRBD2	many	TRBV7-2	TRBJ2-5	CASSSGLAGEETQYF	TGTGCCAGCAGCTCGGGACTAGCGGGAGAAGAGACCCAGTACTTC
-	-	TRBV28	TRBJ2-5	CASIPRGASRNGETQYF	TGTGCCAGCATCCCCCGAGGAGCGAGCAGGAATGGAGAGACCCAGTACTTC
TRBD2	-	TRBV4-1	TRBJ2-3	CASSQDRLFLAGGTDTQYF	TGCGCCAGCAGCCAAGATCGGTTGTTCCTAGCGGGGGGCACAGATACGCAGTATTTT
TRBD1	few	TRBV10-1	TRBJ1-1	CAGSGTDFLNTEAFF	TGCGCCGGGTCCGGGACAGATTTTTTGAACACTGAAGCTTTCTTT